This TCR beta chain was found in a study of blood T cell repertoires in COVID-19 (dated by TCRdb to 2020 to 2022). The study in broad terms: Samples covering the acute and convalescent phases of COVID-19 were provided by collaborators in the United States, Italy and Spain. The prospective study material was composed of cDNA or gDNA derived from T cells, B-cell-depleted T cells, or PBMCs. Subjects who had been exposed to COVID-19, were actively infected with it, or had recovered from it provided the deeply sampled blood TCRbeta repertoires that made up the dataset. The repertoires were made available in a free public database intended to serve as a resource for research on the immune response to SARS-CoV-2. Samples came from the ongoing ImmuneRACE study (first 160 participants) plus 1,254 subjects from 6 global collaborators. A de-identified subject ID, COVID-19 status, age in years and sex were almost always included in the sample metadata. HLA class I and class II types, where available, came from metadata supplied by the sample provider rather than from assay-based typing.

One collaborating source in Seattle enrolled patients while the patients were actively infected and followed the patients over time throughout the course of disease. Collaborating institutions collected whole blood in K2EDTA tubes following their own protocols. For TCRbeta analysis, collaborator samples were shipped as frozen whole blood, as isolated PBMCs, or as DNA extracted from either sample type. The study at large found these results: Clinical and demographic metadata were provided uncurated, with the amount varying by source and participant.

The immunoSEQ Assay, a bias-controlled multiplex PCR, was used to amplify TCRbeta CDR3 regions from genomic DNA. The paper's data handling went like this. The number of nucleated cells in each sample was estimated by amplification of reference gene primers within the assay. Sequence reads were collapsed and filtered to measure the absolute abundance of every unique TCRbeta CDR3 rearrangement. For each sample, productive Simpson clonality was calculated as the square root of Simpson's diversity index over productive rearrangements. The source is immuneACCESS, and TCRdb retained only in-frame sequences with V and J called. Part of the clones is not carried over; for the studies checked, unresolved V genes explain less than half of this, and the remainder is unexplained. V and J calls and clone size follow that table, whereas D and trimming were derived from the DNA. This sample is represented by around 370,000 clones; about nine tenths of them were singletons. Around 6.6% of the sample is taken by the ten largest.

Note on this clone: Its recognized antigen is unknown. Base qualities were left out, and no much larger clone turns up one base away. In the same sample, other DNA sequences code for this CDR3.

Trimming removed 0 bases from V and 8 bases from J, leaving 5 bases between the germline ends. From its cysteine to its phenylalanine, the CDR3 spans 11 amino acids. Only CDR3 DNA is held: 33 bases, read in frame from base 1. The CDR1 and CDR2 encoded by the germline V gene are SGHDT and YYEEEE. The chain employs TRBV5-6 and TRBJ1-2, with no confident D gene call. The origin of this receptor is a woman between 70 and 85 years old with COVID-19, enrolled during active disease. Sequenced: peripheral blood. CDR3 loop: CASSLGGGYTF. The bases read TGTGCCAGCAGCTTGGGTGGCGGCTACACCTTC.